The 4 T cell receptor beta chains given below trace back to one sample, sequenced in a study of early T cells in non-severe SARS-CoV-2 infection (dated by TCRdb to about 2021). Library generation was performed with 5' RACE. Sequencing relied on a NextSeq 500. In-frame beta chains were kept once TCRdb had trimmed the public reads at Q25 with fastp and called clones with MiXCR. Rows merge per CDR3 protein into single entries with the most common DNA and genes. The sample data list some 58,000 distinct CDR3 sequences, and 13% of these were observed just once. The biggest ten clones account for around 4.3% of the sample. Input material: whole blood. These receptors all come from an adult who was a healthcare worker with PCR-confirmed SARS-CoV-2 infection or an uninfected control (not recorded which).

This clonotype was observed many times. In DNA, the CDR3 is TGTGCCAGTAGTATCAGGGCAGGGGGCTTATATGGCTACACCTTC. Translated, it gives CASSIRAGGLYGYTF. The chain links TRBV19 to TRBJ1-2, with 8 bases fitting TRBD1. CDR1 is LNHDA and CDR2 is SQIVND in the germline V gene (reference sequence). The CDR3 is 15 amino acids. J lost 5 bases, V lost 3 bases, and 8 bases had no gene match.

This clonotype was seen ten or more times. This sequence joins TRBV6-6 and TRBJ2-2; D may be TRBD1 (5 bases). The CDR3 has 15 residues. Germline assignment: CDR1 MNHNY and CDR2 SVGAGI (reference sequence). V was pared by 1 base and J by 0 bases, with 6 bases between. CDR3: CASSYFRANTGELFF. The CDR3 DNA reads as TGTGCCAGCAGTTACTTCAGGGCGAACACCGGGGAGCTGTTTTTT.

In this sample, this clonotype turned up many times. The chain is built from TRBV5-5 and TRBJ1-6; D uncertain. The V end was cut by 4 bases, the J end by 2 bases, with 10 bases between. Germline CDR1 SGHKS, CDR2 YYEKEE (reference sequence). The length of the CDR3 is 15 residues. The CDR3 sequence is CASSHKSAYNSPLHF. CDR3 DNA: TGTGCCAGCAGCCACAAATCGGCCTATAATTCACCCCTCCACTTT.

This clonotype was observed a handful of times. The rearrangement joins TRBV18 to TRBJ1-3; the D is unclear. V dropped 3 bases and J dropped 1 base, with 10 bases sitting between them. The CDR3 covers 15 residues. CDR1 and CDR2 from the germline V gene are KGHSH and LQKENI. Written as DNA, the CDR3 is TGTGCCAGCTCACCTTCGGGGTTTTCTGGAAACACCATATATTTT. Translating it yields CASSPSGFSGNTIYF.